This T cell receptor (beta chain) was identified during a study of CD8 T cells in ankylosing spondylitis. V lost 1 base and J lost 5, with 12 bases in between. Germline CDR1 and CDR2: SGHDT and YYEEEE. The CDR3 totals 14 residues. Each CDR3 protein is one row after TCRdb ran MiXCR on the 5' RACE reads. The table lists approximately 540,000 distinct CDR3 sequences, roughly 13% of them singletons. Points on this clonotype: The antigen is not known.

Study-level findings and limits: Before this, some motif variants had been reported in reactive arthritis synovial fluid and blood. What seemed typical of ankylosing spondylitis blood was a TCR beta motif built from eight highly homologous variants.

The sequenced sample consisted of blood, either unsorted or a sorted T cell fraction (not recorded which). The gene calls are TRBV5-6 and TRBJ2-5; D remains unclear. The receptor was derived from a male donor with ankylosing spondylitis. This CDR3 reads CASSLRDLLETQYF. CDR3 sequence (DNA): TGTGCCAGCAGCTTGCGAGACCTTTTGGAGACCCAGTACTTC.